This TCR beta chain was sequenced for a study of shared clonotypes between healthy human individuals. This clone showed up just once. The antigen is unknown. Several immunoSEQ plates held equal portions of the genomic DNA taken from each subset. Profiling relied on immunoSEQ multiplex PCR, and the TCRdb table lists in-frame clones only, not all of them. The profile shows approximately 2.4 million clones, 90% to 97% of them singletons. CDR3 length: 12 residues. The V and J ends lost 4 bases and 5 bases respectively, with 7 bases between them. Germline V gives CDR1 MNHNY, CDR2 SVGAGI (reference sequence). General observations from the study: Genetic and exposure-history diversity was limited by the few donors.

The TCR sequence derives from a man in his late teens or twenties in good health. The sequencing sample was made of naive CD4+ T cells sorted from blood. Described subset: CD45RA+ positively selected. The chain employs TRBV6-6 and TRBJ2-3; D unclear. CDR3 region: CASSWGLDTQYF. The CDR3 DNA is TGTGCCAGCAGTTGGGGTCTAGATACGCAGTATTTT.